The 17 T cell receptor beta chains below were found in one sample sequenced in a study of blood T cell repertoires in COVID-19. Sequencing used immunoSEQ multiplex PCR; TCRdb keeps in-frame clones, though not all of them. This table has 430,000 or so clones, around 87% appearing once. Source material: PBMCs or T cells enriched from blood (not recorded which). These receptors were collected from a woman aged 40-49 years who had recovered from COVID-19.

This clone has only a few counts. The rearrangement joins TRBV19 to TRBJ2-1; 10 nucleotides line up with TRBD2. V shed 7 bases and J 1 base; nucleotides not matched to a gene: 10. The CDR3 is made up of 17 amino acids. Germline assignment: CDR1 LNHDA and CDR2 SQIVND (reference sequence). Here the CDR3 DNA reads TGTGCCAGTATGCCCTTAGCGGGAGGAATTTCCTACAATGAGCAGTTCTTC. This encodes CASMPLAGGISYNEQFF.

The V call is TRBV5-1, the J call TRBJ2-7; 8 bases are a match to TRBD2. Germline V gives CDR1 SGHRS, CDR2 YFSETQ. Trimming cost V 2 bases and J 4 bases; bases outside gene matches: 5. CDR3 length: 14 residues. In nucleotides, the CDR3 is TGCGCCAGCAGCTTAGGGACTAGTAATTACGAGCAGTACTTC. Translation gives CASSLGTSNYEQYF. The full variable domain, completed using reference TRBV5-1 and TRBJ2-7, is KAGVTQTPRYLIKTRGQQVTLSCSPISGHRSVSWYQQTPGQGLQFLFEYFSETQRNKGNFPGRFSGRQFSNSRSEMNVSTLELGDSALYLCASSLGTSNYEQYFGPGTRLTVT.

The chain has TRBV27 and TRBJ1-1, with 12 bases identical to TRBD1. This CDR3 spans 18 amino acids. The germline CDR1 and CDR2 sequences are MNHEY and SMNVEV (reference sequence). V lost 4 bases and J lost 5; bases outside the gene matches: 14. CDR3 DNA sequence: TGTGCCAGCAGTTACCTCCCCGGGACAGGGGGCACGAGGACTGAAGCTTTCTTT. It codes for CASSYLPGTGGTRTEAFF.

The CDR3 here is CASSFREGPYEQYF. As DNA, the CDR3 is TGTGCCAGCAGCTTCAGGGAGGGGCCCTACGAGCAGTACTTC. The rearrangement links TRBV7-2 to TRBJ2-7; 7 nucleotides line up with TRBD2. The CDR3 contains 14 residues. CDR1 and CDR2 (germline): SGHTA, FQGNSA. The J segment lost 2 bases and the V segment lost 3 bases, leaving 4 bases of the junction unmatched.

This clone was seen only once. J is TRBJ2-7 and V is TRBV7-6; TRBD2 matches at 10 bases. This CDR3 is 16 amino acids long. Germline assignment: CDR1 SGHVS and CDR2 FNYEAQ. V lost 2 bases, J lost 2 bases, and 6 bases stayed unmatched. The CDR3 here is CASSLQPSGSTYEQYF. The CDR3 nucleotides read TGTGCCAGCAGCTTACAACCTAGCGGGAGTACCTACGAGCAGTACTTC. Full variable domain (rest looked up from reference TRBV7-6 and TRBJ2-7): GAGVSQSPRYKVTKRGQDVALRCDPISGHVSLYWYRQALGQGPEFLTYFNYEAQQDKSGLPNDRFSAERPEGSISTLTIQRTEQRDSAMYRCASSLQPSGSTYEQYFGPGTRLTVT.

The chain has TRBV11-2 and TRBJ2-1; 10 bases align to TRBD2. Trimming took 0 bases from V and 4 from J; bases not matched to a gene: 3. The CDR3 contains 16 residues. Germline CDR1 and CDR2: SGHAT and FQNNGV. CDR3 sequence: CASSLDLLAGYNEQFF. The DNA for the CDR3 is TGTGCCAGCAGCTTAGATTTACTAGCGGGGTACAATGAGCAGTTCTTC.

The V call is TRBV2, the J call TRBJ1-5, with 7 bases identical to TRBD1. CDR3 length: 14 residues. The ends lost 7 bases at V and 2 bases at J; junction bases unmatched: 5. The germline gives CDR1 SNHLY, CDR2 FYNNEI. In DNA, the CDR3 is TGTGCCAGCACCGGGACAGAACGCAATCAGCCCCAGCATTTT. Protein sequence: CASTGTERNQPQHF.

The chain links TRBV7-9 to TRBJ2-1, with 8 positions matching TRBD2. This CDR3 is built from 15 residues. The germline CDR1 and CDR2 sequences are SEHNR and FQNEAQ (reference sequence). V was pared by 5 bases and J by 4 bases, with 7 bases of the junction left unmatched. The CDR3 DNA follows: TGTGCCAGCAGCCTAGGTAGCGGGGATTACAATGAGCAGTTCTTC. As protein: CASSLGSGDYNEQFF. The full variable domain, its missing parts supplied by reference TRBV7-9 and TRBJ2-1, is DTGVSQNPRHKITKRGQNVTFRCDPISEHNRLYWYRQTLGQGPEFLTYFQNEAQLEKSRLLSDRFSAERPKGSFSTLEIQRTEQGDSAMYLCASSLGSGDYNEQFFGPGTRLTVL.

V gene TRBV19 combines with J gene TRBJ2-1; D is perhaps TRBD1 (5 bases). The V and J ends lost 2 bases and 0 bases respectively, with 8 bases between them. Germline V gives CDR1 LNHDA, CDR2 SQIVND (reference sequence). The CDR3 spans 15 residues. The CDR3 spells CASSIQGTSYNEQFF. CDR3 coding DNA: TGTGCCAGTAGTATACAGGGAACCTCCTACAATGAGCAGTTCTTC.

V usage is TRBV7-2 and J usage is TRBJ2-7, with 9 bases that match TRBD1. This CDR3 spans 15 amino acids. Germline CDR1 and CDR2: SGHTA and FQGNSA. V was clipped by 3 bases and J by 2 bases; unmatched bases: 5. For the CDR3, the DNA is TGTGCCAGCAGCTTGGGACAGGGAGTCGCCTACGAGCAGTACTTC. Amino acids: CASSLGQGVAYEQYF.

The chain has TRBV4-3 and TRBJ1-2; unclear D gene. V was clipped by 0 bases and J by 1 base, with 6 bases between them. Germline V CDR1 and CDR2: LGHNA, YSLEER. There are 14 residues in the CDR3. The CDR3 loop is CASSQDRVNYGYTF. DNA of the CDR3: TGCGCCAGCAGCCAAGATCGGGTTAACTATGGCTACACCTTC.

V usage is TRBV19 and J usage is TRBJ1-3; no reliable D call. Germline CDR1 and CDR2: LNHDA and SQIVND (reference sequence). The length of the CDR3 is 13 residues. V was shortened by 8 bases and J by 3 bases, with 11 bases between the two germline ends. Written as DNA, the CDR3 is TGTGCCAGTCGAGAGGGCTATGGAAACACCATATATTTT. It encodes CASREGYGNTIYF.

The V gene is TRBV4-3, the J gene TRBJ2-2; TRBD1 aligns across 9 bases. The ends lost 0 bases at V and 3 bases at J; junction bases unmatched: 5. The CDR3 length is 17 residues. Germline CDR1 and CDR2: LGHNA and YSLEER. CDR3 sequence: CASSQDLNRGHTGELFF. The CDR3 bases are TGCGCCAGCAGCCAAGACCTTAACAGGGGGCACACCGGGGAGCTGTTTTTT.

The V gene is TRBV29-1, the J gene TRBJ1-2; 10 bases line up with TRBD1. Germline CDR1 is SQVTM and CDR2 is ANQGSEA. The CDR3 has 13 residues. Trimming cost V 3 bases and J 8 bases; bases outside gene matches: 6. As DNA, the CDR3 is TGCAGCGTTGACCGGGGACAGGGGTCGGGCTACACCTTC. Protein: CSVDRGQGSGYTF.

The chain joins TRBV5-1 to TRBJ1-5; D gene ambiguous. The germline CDR1 and CDR2 sequences are SGHRS and YFSETQ. This CDR3 region has 17 residues. Trimming left V 0 bases short and J 0 bases short, with 13 bases between. CDR3 sequence reads: CASSLDGLSASNQPQHF. CDR3 DNA: TGCGCCAGCAGCTTGGACGGACTGTCTGCTAGCAATCAGCCCCAGCATTTT.

This CDR3 reads CASSPDRDFGYGYTF. CDR3 nucleotides: TGTGCCAGTAGTCCAGACAGGGATTTTGGCTATGGCTACACCTTC. The rearrangement links TRBV19 to TRBJ1-2; 7 nucleotides align to TRBD1. The CDR3 loop spans 15 amino acids. Germline V gene sequence: CDR1 LNHDA, CDR2 SQIVND (reference sequence). V lost 5 bases, J lost 4 bases, and 10 bases stayed unmatched.

This chain uses TRBV6-5 with TRBJ1-3; 9 bases map to TRBD1. Germline V gene sequence: CDR1 MNHEY, CDR2 SVGAGI. Losses at the gene ends were 6 bases for V and 5 bases for J; bases not matched to a gene: 2. The CDR3 has 13 residues. CDR3 sequence (DNA): TGTGCCAGCAGAGGGACAGGGAGAAACACCATATATTTT. This codes for CASRGTGRNTIYF.